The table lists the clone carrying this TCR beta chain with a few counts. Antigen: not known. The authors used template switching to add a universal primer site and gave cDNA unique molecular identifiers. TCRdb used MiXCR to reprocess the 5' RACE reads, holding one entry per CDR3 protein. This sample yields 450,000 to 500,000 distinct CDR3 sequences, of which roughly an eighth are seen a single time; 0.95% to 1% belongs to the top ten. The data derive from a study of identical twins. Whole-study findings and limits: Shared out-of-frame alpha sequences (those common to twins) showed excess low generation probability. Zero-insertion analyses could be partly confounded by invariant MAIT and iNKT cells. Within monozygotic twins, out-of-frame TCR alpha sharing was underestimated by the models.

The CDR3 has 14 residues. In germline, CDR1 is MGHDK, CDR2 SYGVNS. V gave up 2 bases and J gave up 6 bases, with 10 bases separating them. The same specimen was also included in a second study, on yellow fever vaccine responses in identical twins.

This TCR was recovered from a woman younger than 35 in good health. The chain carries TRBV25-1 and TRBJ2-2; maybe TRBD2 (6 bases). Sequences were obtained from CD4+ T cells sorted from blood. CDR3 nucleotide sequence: TGTGCCAGCAGTGAAAGCAGGGACTCCGGGGAGCTGTTTTTT. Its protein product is CASSESRDSGELFF. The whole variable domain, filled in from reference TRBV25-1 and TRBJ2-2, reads EADIYQTPRYLVIGTGKKITLECSQTMGHDKMYWYQQDPGMELHLIHYSYGVNSTEKGDLSSESTVSRIRTEHFPLTLESARPSHTSQYLCASSESRDSGELFFGEGSRLTVL.